The entry that follows covers one T cell receptor (beta chain) sequence. The data were taken from a study of T cell changes during pregnancy in multiple sclerosis. The CDR3 has 15 amino acids. Germline loops: CDR1 SNHLY, CDR2 FYNNEI. After removal of 10 bases from V and 1 base from J, the junction contained 9 bases not matched to a gene. TCRdb keeps only in-frame clones here, not all; method: immunoSEQ multiplex PCR. The table shows approximately 69,000 clones, with about 94% occurring only once. The chain recombines TRBV2 with TRBJ2-3, with 9 bases fitting TRBD1. Here the sequenced sample was peripheral blood, taken in the third trimester of pregnancy. This sequence originates from a female donor with multiple sclerosis, enrolled in a pregnancy study. CDR3: CANLRDRVGTDTQYF. The DNA of the CDR3 is TGTGCCAACCTGAGGGACAGGGTGGGCACAGATACGCAGTATTTT.